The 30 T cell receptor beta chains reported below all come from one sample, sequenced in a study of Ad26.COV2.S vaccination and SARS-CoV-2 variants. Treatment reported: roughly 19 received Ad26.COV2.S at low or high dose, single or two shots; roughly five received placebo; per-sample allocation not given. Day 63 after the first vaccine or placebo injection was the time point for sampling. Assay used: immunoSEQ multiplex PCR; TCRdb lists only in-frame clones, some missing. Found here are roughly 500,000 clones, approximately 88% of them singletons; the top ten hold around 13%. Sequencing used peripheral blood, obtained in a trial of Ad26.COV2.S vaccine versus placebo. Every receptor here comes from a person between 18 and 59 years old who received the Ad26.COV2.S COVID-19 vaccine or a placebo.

In nucleotides, the CDR3 is TGTGCCTGGAGTGCCGGGACTAGCGTTCGGGAGACCCAGTACTTC. Its protein product is CAWSAGTSVRETQYF. V gene TRBV30 combines with J gene TRBJ2-5, with 10 bases lining up with TRBD2. The CDR3 totals 15 residues. The germline gives CDR1 GTSNPN, CDR2 SVGIG (reference sequence). The V segment lost 1 base and the J segment 5 bases; nucleotides outside the gene matches: 7.

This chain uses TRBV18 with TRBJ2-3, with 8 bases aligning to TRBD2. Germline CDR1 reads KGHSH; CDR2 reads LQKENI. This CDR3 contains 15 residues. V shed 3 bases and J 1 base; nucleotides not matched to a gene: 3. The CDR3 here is CASSPGLGGTDTQYF. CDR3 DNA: TGTGCCAGCTCACCGGGACTAGGGGGCACAGATACGCAGTATTTT.

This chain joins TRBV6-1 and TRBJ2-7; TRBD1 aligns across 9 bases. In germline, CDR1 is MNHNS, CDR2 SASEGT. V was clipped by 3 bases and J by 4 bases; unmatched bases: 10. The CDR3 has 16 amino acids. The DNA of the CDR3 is TGTGCCAGCAGTGACCCTTTTGGACAGGGGTATTACGAGCAGTACTTC. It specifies CASSDPFGQGYYEQYF.

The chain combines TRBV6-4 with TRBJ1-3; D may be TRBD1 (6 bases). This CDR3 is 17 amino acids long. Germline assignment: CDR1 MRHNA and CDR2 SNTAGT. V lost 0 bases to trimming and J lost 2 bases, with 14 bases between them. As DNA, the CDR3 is TGTGCCAGCAGTGACTCTGGGGGGCTCATTCCTGGAAACACCATATATTTT. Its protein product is CASSDSGGLIPGNTIYF.

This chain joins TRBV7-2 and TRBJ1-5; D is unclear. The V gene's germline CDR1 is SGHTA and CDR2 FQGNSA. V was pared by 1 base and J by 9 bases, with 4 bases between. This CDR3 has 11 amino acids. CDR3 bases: TGTGCCAGCAGCTTAGTCGGGCCCCAGCATTTT. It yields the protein CASSLVGPQHF.

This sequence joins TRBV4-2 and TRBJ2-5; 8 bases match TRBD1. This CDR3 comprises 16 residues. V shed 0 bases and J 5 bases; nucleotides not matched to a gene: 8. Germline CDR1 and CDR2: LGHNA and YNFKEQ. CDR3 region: CASSQDLGQAVETQYF. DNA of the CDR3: TGTGCCAGCAGCCAAGACTTGGGACAGGCGGTCGAGACCCAGTACTTC.

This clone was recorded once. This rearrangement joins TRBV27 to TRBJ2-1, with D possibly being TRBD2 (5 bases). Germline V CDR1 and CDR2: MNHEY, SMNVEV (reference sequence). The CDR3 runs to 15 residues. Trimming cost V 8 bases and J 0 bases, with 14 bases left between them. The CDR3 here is CASQKLGSSYNEQFF. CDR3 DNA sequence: TGTGCCAGCCAGAAGCTTGGGAGCTCCTACAATGAGCAGTTCTTC.

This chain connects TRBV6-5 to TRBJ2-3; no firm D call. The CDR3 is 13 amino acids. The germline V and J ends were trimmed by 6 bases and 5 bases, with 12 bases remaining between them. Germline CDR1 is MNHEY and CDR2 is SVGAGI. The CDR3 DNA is TGTGCCAGCAGGCTAGACTGGGGAGATACGCAGTATTTT. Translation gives CASRLDWGDTQYF.

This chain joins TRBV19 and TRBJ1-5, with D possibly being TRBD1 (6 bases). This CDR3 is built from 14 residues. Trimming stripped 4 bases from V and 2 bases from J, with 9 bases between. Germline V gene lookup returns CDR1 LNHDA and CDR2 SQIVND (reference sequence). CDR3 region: CASSTSGGNQPQHF. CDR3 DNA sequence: TGTGCCAGTAGTACATCAGGGGGCAATCAGCCCCAGCATTTT.

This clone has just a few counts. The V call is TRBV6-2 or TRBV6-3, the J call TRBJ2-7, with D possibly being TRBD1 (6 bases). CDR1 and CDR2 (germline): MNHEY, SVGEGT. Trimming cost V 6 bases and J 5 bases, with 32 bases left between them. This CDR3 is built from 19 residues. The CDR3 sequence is CASSRPAGQLDNLEDEQYF. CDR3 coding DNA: TGTGCCAGCAGCCGCCCGGCCGGACAGTTGGATAACCTTGAGGACGAGCAGTACTTC.

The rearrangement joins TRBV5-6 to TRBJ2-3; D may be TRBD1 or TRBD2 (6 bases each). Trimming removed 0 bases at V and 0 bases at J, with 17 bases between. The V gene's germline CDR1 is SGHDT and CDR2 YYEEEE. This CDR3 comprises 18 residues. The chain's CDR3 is CASSLEIGGGTSTDTQYF. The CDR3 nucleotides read TGTGCCAGCAGCTTGGAAATAGGAGGGGGAACTAGCACAGATACGCAGTATTTT.

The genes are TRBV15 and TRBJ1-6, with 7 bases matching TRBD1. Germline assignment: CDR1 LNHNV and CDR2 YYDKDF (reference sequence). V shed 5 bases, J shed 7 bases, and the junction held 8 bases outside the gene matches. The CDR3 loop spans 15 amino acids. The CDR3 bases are TGTGCCACCAGCCCTGGACAGGCTAAAAATTCACCCCTCCACTTT. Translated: CATSPGQAKNSPLHF.

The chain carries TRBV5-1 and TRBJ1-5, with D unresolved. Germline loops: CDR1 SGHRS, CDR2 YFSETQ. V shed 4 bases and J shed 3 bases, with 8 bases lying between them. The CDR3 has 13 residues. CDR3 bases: TGCGCCAGCAGCCTGCGGATCAATCAGCCCCAGCATTTT. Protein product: CASSLRINQPQHF.

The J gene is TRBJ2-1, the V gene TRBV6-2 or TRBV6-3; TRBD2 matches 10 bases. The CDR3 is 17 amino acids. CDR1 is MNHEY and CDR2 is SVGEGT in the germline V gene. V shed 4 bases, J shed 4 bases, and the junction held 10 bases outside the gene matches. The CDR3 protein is CASSSLFGLAEYNEQFF. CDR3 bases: TGTGCCAGCAGTTCCCTATTTGGACTAGCGGAATACAATGAGCAGTTCTTC.

CDR3 loop: CASSLPLPTDTQYF. DNA for the CDR3: TGTGCCAGCAGCTTGCCCCTCCCCACAGATACGCAGTATTTT. The V call is TRBV5-4, the J call TRBJ2-3, with D hard to call. There are 14 residues in the CDR3. The V gene's germline CDR1 is SGHNT and CDR2 YYREEE (reference sequence). V shed 1 base and J shed 2 bases, with 8 bases lying between them.

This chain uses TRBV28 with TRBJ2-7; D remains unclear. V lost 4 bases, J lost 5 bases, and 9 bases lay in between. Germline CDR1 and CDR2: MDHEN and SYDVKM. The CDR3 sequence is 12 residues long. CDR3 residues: CASSSDEDEQYF. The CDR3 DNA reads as TGTGCCAGCAGTTCCGATGAGGACGAGCAGTACTTC.

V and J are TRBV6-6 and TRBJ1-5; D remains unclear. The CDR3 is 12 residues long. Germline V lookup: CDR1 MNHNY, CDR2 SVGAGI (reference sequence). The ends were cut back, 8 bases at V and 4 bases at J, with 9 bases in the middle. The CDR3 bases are TGTGCCAGCCAGTGGGGAAATCAGCCCCAGCATTTT. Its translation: CASQWGNQPQHF.

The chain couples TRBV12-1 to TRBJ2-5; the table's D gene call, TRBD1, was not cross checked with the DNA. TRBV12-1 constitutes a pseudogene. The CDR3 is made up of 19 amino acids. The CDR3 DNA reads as TGTGCCAGCAGCACTTGGGACAGGGATCTCTTACCTCCACAAGAGACCCAGTACTTC. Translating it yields CASSTWDRDLLPPQETQYF.

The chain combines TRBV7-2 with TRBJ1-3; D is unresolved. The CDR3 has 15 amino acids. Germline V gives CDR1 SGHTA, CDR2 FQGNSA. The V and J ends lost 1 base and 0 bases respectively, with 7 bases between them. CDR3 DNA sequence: TGTGCCAGCAGCTTAGTTGGGGACTCTGGAAACACCATATATTTT. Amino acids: CASSLVGDSGNTIYF.

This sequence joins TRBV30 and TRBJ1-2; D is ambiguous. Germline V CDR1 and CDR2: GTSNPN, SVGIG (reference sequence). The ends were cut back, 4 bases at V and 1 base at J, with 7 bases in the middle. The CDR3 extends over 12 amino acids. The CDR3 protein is CAWNGDNYGYTF. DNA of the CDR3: TGTGCCTGGAACGGGGATAACTATGGCTACACCTTC.

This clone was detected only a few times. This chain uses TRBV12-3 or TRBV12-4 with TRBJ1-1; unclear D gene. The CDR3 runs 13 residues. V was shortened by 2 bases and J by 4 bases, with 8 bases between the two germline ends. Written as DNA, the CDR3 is TGTGCCAGCAGTTTAATCGGGAGCACTGAAGCTTTCTTT. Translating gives CASSLIGSTEAFF.

The CDR3 region has the DNA TGTGCCAGCAGCTTACTCGGGGGGCAGAGCTATGGCTACACCTTC. The encoded protein is CASSLLGGQSYGYTF. V is TRBV7-3 and J is TRBJ1-2, with D maybe TRBD1 (6 bases). The CDR3 totals 15 residues. CDR1 SGHTA and CDR2 FQGTGA come from the germline V gene. Trimming pared 2 bases from V and 4 bases from J, leaving 14 bases between. The variable domain in full, with the rest retrieved from reference TRBV7-3 and TRBJ1-2, is GAGVSQTPSNKVTEKGKYVELRCDPISGHTALYWYRQSLGQGPEFLIYFQGTGAADDSGLPNDRFFAVRPEGSVSTLKIQRTERGDSAVYLCASSLLGGQSYGYTFGSGTRLTVV.

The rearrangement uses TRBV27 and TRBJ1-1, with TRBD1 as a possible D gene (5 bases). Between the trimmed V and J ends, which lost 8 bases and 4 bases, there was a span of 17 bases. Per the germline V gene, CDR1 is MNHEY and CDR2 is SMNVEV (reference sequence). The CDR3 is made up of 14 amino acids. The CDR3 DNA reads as TGTGCCAGCGGGGCCGCGGGTTGGGTCACTGAAGCTTTCTTT. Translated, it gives CASGAAGWVTEAFF.

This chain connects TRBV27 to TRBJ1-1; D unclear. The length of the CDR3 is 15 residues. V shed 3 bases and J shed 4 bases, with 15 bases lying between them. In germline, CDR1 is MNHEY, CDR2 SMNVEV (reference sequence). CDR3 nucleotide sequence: TGTGCCAGCAGTTTTTTTCCGATCCCCATCACTGAAGCTTTCTTT. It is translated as CASSFFPIPITEAFF.

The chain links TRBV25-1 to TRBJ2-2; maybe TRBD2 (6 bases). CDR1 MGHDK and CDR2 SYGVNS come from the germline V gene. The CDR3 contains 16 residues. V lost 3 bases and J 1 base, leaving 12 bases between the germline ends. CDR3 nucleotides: TGTGCCAGCAGTGATGCTGGGCGGGGGAACACCGGGGAGCTGTTTTTT. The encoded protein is CASSDAGRGNTGELFF.

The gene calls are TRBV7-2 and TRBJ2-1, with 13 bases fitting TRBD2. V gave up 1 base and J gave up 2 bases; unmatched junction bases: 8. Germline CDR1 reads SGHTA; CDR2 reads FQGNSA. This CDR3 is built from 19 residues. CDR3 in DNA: TGTGCCAGCAGCTTAGAGCCGGGACTAGCGGGGTTCGCCTACAATGAGCAGTTCTTC. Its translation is CASSLEPGLAGFAYNEQFF.

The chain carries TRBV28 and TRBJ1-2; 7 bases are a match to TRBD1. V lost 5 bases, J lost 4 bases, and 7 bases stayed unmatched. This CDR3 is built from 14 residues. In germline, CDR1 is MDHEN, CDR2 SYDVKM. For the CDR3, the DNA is TGTGCCAGCAGTCAACCGGGACAGTTCTATGGCTACACCTTC. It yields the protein CASSQPGQFYGYTF.

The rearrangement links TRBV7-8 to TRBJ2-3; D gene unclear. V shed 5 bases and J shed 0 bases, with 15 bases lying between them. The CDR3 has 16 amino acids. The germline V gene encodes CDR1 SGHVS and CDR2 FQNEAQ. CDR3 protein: CASSPQTPISTDTQYF. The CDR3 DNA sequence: TGTGCCAGCAGCCCCCAAACCCCTATTAGCACAGATACGCAGTATTTT.

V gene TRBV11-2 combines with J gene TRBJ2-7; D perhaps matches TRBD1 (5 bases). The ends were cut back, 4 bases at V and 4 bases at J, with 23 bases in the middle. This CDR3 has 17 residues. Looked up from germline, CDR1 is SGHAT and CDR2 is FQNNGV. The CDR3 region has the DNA TGTGCCAGCAGCTCCAGGGCGCCGGAAATTTTCGGGTACGAGCAGTACTTC. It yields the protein CASSSRAPEIFGYEQYF.

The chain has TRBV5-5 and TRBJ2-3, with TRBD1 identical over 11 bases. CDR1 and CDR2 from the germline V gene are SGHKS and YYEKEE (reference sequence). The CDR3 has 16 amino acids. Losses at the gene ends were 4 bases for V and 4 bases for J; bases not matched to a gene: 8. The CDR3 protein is CASSRWTGGSADTQYF. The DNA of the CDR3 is TGTGCCAGCAGCCGATGGACAGGGGGCAGCGCAGATACGCAGTATTTT.